The present TCR beta chain was sequenced within a study of radiotherapy plus CTLA-4 blockade in lung cancer. Study details: Patients showed objective responses in under 20% of cases, and disease control was achieved by 30% to 35%.

Study-wide results and limits: Blood TCR clones of tumor origin expanded after radiotherapy plus ipilimumab. Per reports, early blood T cell clone dynamics, plus interferon-beta, forecast response most strongly.

Profiling relied on immunoSEQ multiplex PCR, and the TCRdb table lists in-frame clones only, not all of them. Of approximately 110,000 clones in the sample, more than 65% were seen once. Worth noting for this clone: Its antigen is currently unknown.

V was pared by 0 bases and J by 0 bases, with 12 bases between. CDR1 and CDR2 from the germline V gene are LGHNT and FRNRAP. This CDR3 is 16 amino acids long. Receiving focal radiation plus CTLA-4 blockade with ipilimumab were patients who had chemo-refractory metastatic non-small-cell lung cancer. This TCR was recovered from a human donor with non-small cell lung cancer that progressed on radiotherapy plus ipilimumab. Some clones in this sample may be carry-over from other donors' samples. The rearrangement joins TRBV12-5 to TRBJ2-7, with D tentatively TRBD2 (5 bases). The starting material was peripheral blood, obtained from a patient treated with radiotherapy plus ipilimumab. The chain's CDR3 is CASGLVLLGSSYEQYF. Written as DNA, the CDR3 is TGTGCTAGTGGTTTGGTACTTCTGGGGAGCTCCTACGAGCAGTACTTC.